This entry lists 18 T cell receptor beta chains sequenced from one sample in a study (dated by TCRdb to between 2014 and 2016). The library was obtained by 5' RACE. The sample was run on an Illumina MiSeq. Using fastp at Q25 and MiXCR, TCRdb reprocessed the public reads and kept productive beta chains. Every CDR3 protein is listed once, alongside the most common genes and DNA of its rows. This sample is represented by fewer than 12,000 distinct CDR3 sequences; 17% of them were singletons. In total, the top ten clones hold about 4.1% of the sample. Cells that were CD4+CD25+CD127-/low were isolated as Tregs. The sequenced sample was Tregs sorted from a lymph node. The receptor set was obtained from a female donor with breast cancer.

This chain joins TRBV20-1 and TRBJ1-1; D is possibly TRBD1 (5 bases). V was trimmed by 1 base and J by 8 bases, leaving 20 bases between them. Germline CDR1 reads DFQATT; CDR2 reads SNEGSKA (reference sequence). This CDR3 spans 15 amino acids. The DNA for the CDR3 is TGCAGTGCTAGAGCTCTTACTGGGGGACGACAGGAAGCTTTCTTT. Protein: CSARALTGGRQEAFF.

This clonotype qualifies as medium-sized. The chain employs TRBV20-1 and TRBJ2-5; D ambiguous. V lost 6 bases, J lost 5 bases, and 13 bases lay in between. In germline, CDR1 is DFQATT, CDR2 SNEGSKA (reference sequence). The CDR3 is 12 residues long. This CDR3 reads CSAPIGRETQYF. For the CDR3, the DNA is TGCAGTGCCCCGATCGGAAGGGAGACCCAGTACTTC.

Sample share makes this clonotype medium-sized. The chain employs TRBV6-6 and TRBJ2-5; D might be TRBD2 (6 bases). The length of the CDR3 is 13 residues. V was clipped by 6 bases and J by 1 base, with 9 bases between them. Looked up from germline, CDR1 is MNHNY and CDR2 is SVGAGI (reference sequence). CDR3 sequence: CASRRDLQETQYF. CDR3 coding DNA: TGTGCCAGCAGGCGGGACCTCCAAGAGACCCAGTACTTC.

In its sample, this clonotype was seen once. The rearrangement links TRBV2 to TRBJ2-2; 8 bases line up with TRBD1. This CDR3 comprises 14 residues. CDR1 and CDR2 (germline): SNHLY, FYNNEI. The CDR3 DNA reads TGTGCTAGCGTGCAGGGGGCAAACACCGGGGAGCTGTTTTTT. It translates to CASVQGANTGELFF.

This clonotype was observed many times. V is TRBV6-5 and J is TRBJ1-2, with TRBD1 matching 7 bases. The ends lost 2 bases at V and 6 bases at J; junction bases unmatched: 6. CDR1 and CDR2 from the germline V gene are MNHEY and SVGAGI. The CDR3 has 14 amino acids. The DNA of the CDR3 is TGTGCCAGCAGTTACATCAGGGGGGGTAATGGCTACACCTTC. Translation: CASSYIRGGNGYTF.

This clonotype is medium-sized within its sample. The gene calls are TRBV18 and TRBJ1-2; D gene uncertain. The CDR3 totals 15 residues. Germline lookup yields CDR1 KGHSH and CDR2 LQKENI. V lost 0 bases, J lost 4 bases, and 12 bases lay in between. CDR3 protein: CASSPPGDRGYGYTF. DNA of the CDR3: TGTGCCAGCTCACCACCCGGAGACCGGGGCTATGGCTACACCTTC.

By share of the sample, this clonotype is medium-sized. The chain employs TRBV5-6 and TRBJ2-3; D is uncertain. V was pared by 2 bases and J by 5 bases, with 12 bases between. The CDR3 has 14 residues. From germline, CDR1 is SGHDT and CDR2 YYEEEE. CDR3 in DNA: TGTGCCAGCAGCTTCAGAATTATCAAAGATACGCAGTATTTT. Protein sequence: CASSFRIIKDTQYF.

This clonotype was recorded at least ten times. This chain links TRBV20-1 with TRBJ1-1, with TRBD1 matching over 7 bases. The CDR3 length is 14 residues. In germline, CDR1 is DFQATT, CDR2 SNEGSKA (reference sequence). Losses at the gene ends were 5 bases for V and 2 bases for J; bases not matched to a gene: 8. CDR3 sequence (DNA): TGCAGTGCTCAAGACAGGGAAAGAAACACTGAAGCTTTCTTT. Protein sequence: CSAQDRERNTEAFF.

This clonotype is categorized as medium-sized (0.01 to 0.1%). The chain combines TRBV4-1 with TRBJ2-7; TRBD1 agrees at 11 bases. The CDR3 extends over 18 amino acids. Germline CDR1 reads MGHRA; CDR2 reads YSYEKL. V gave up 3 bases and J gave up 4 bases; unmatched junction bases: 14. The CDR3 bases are TGCGCCAGCAGCCAGTCGGGGATCATCGGACAGGGGGCTTACGAGCAGTACTTC. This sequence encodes CASSQSGIIGQGAYEQYF.

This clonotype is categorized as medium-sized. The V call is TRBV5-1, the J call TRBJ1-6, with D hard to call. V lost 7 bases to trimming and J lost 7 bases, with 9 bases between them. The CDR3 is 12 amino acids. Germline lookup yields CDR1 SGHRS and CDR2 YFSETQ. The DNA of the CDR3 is TGCGCCAGCCGTACGGCCAATTCACCCCTCCACTTT. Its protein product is CASRTANSPLHF.

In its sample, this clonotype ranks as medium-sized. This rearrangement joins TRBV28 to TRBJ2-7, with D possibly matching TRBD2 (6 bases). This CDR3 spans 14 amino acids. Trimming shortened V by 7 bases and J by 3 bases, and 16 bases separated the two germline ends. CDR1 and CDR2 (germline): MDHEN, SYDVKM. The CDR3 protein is CASMGGASLYEQYF. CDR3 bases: TGTGCCAGCATGGGGGGAGCCTCCCTCTACGAGCAGTACTTC.

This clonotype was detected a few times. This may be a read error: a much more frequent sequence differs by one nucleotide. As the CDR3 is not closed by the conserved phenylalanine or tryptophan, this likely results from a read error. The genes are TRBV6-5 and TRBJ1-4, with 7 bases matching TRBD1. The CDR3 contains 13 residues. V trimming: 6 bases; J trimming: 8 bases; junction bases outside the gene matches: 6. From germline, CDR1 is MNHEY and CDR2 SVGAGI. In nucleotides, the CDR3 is TGTGCCAGCAGCGCCGACAGGGAAGAAAAACTGTTTCTT. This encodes CASSADREEKLFL.

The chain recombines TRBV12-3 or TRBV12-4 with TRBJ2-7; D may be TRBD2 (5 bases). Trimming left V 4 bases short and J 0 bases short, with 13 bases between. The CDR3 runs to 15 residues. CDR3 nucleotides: TGTGCCAGCAGTTCCGCGGCGGGTGGCTCCTACGAGCAGTACTTC. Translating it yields CASSSAAGGSYEQYF.

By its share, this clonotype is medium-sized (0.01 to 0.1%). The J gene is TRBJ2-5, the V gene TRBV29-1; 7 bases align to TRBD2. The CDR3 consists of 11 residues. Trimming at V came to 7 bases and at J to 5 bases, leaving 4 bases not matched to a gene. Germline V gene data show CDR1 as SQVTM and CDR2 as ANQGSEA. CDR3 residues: CSGGGWETQYF. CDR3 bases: TGCAGCGGGGGGGGATGGGAGACCCAGTACTTC.

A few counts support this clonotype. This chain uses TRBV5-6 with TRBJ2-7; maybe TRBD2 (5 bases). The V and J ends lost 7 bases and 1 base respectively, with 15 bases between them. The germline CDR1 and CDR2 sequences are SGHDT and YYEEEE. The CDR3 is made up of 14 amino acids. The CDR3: CASAEVAVSYEQYF. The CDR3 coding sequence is TGTGCCAGCGCGGAGGTAGCCGTTTCCTACGAGCAGTACTTC. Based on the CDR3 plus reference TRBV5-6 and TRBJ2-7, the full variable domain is DAGVTQSPTHLIKTRGQQVTLRCSPKSGHDTVSWYQQALGQGPQFIFQYYEEEERQRGNFPDRFSGHQFPNYSSELNVNALLLGDSALYLCASAEVAVSYEQYFGPGTRLTVT.

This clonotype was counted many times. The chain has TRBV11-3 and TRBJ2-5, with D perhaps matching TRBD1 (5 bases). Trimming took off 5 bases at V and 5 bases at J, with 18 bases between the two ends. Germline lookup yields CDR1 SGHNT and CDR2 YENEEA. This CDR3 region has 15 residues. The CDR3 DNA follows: TGTGCCAGCAGCCTCAGGTTCGAAGGGGTGGAGACCCAGTACTTC. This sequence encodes CASSLRFEGVETQYF.

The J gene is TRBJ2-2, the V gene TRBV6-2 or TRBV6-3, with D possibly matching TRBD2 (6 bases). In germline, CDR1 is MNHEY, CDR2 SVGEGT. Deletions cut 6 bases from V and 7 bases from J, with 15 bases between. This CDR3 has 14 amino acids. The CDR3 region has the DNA TGTGCCAGCAGCTTACCGACTAGTTTCGGGGAGCTGTTTTTT. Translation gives CASSLPTSFGELFF.

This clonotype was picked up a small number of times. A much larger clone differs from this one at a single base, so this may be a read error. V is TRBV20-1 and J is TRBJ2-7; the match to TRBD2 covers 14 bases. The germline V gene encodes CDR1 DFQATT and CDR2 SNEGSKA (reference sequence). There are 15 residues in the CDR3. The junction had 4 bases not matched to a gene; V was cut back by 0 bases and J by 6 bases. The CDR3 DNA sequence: TGCAGTGCTAGAGATGCGACTAGCGGGAGGGGCGAGCAGTACTTC. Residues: CSARDATSGRGEQYF.